A selection of T cell receptor beta chains follows, all from one sample in a study of STAT5B mutations in CD4+ large granular lymphocyte leukemia. The assay was immunoSEQ multiplex PCR, and TCRdb's table has in-frame clones only and misses some. The table lists some 30,000 clones, roughly two thirds of them singletons. Source material: CD4+ T cells from blood buffy coats. The receptors come from a human donor in good health. The CDR3 runs from the conserved cysteine through the conserved F or W. The order of the fields is clone size, V gene, J gene, D gene, CDR3 DNA, CDR3 protein. A D gene is named only where the DNA matches it firmly. Clone sizes are given selectively: once, few, many, or a class where the clone is expanded.

>once|TRBV5-1|TRBJ2-1|NA
TGCGCCAGCAGCTTGGGACTCGAAGGGTACAATGAGCAGTTCTTC
CASSLGLEGYNEQFF
>NA|TRBV5-4|TRBJ2-5|TRBD2
TGTGCCAGCAGCTGGTTTAGCGGGGGCGTCCAAGAGACCCAGTACTTC
CASSWFSGGVQETQYF
>once|TRBV6-6|TRBJ1-4|TRBD1
TGTGCCAGCAGTGAGAGGACAGGGCCTAATGAAAAACTGTTTTTT
CASSERTGPNEKLFF
>NA|TRBV15|TRBJ2-5|TRBD1
TGTGCCACCAGCAGCGTAATCGGGACAGATCAAGAGACCCAGTACTTC
CATSSVIGTDQETQYF
>NA|TRBV7-8|TRBJ1-3|NA
TGTGCCAGCAGCTTAGTTCCGGGGGCGATCTCTGGAAACACCATATATTTT
CASSLVPGAISGNTIYF
>NA|TRBV7-6|TRBJ2-2|NA
TGTGCCAGCACACAGAACACCGGGGAGCTGTTTTTT
CASTQNTGELFF
>NA|TRBV6-5|TRBJ2-7|NA
TGTGCCAGCAGTTATGATGTTGAGCAGTACTTC
CASSYDVEQYF
>NA|TRBV25-1|TRBJ1-6|NA
TGTGCCAGCAGTGCTCCGGGACAAGTCTATAATTCACCCCTCCACTTT
CASSAPGQVYNSPLHF
>once|TRBV14|TRBJ2-2|NA
TGTGCCAGCAGCCCCCGTTTTGTGGGGGCCGGGGAGCTGTTTTTT
CASSPRFVGAGELFF
>NA|TRBV5-1|TRBJ1-4|NA
TGCGCCAGCAGCTTGGTCTCGGCAACTAATGAAAAACTGTTTTTT
CASSLVSATNEKLFF
>NA|TRBV7-3|TRBJ2-7|TRBD2
TGTGCCAGCAGCTTAATGGGGGGGTCAGGTTACGAGCAGTACTTC
CASSLMGGSGYEQYF
>NA|TRBV28|TRBJ1-4|NA
TGTGCCAGCAGCCTTGGGAGCGTTGCAACTAATGAAAAACTGTTTTTT
CASSLGSVATNEKLFF
>NA|TRBV12-5|TRBJ2-3|NA
TGTGCTAGTGGTAGGGGGATTAGCACAGATACGCAGTATTTT
CASGRGISTDTQYF
>few|TRBV19|TRBJ1-1|NA
TGTGCCAGTAGTAGTTCGGAAGGATTGACAGCTTTCTTT
CASSSSEGLTAFF
>NA|TRBV7-2|TRBJ2-7|NA
TGTGCCAGCAGCTTAGGTAGGGCCCGCGCGGGGGAGCAGTACTTC
CASSLGRARAGEQYF
>NA|TRBV11-3|TRBJ2-1|NA
TGTGCCAGCAGCCCCAGGGGGGTGGTCGCCTACAATGAGCAGTTCTTC
CASSPRGVVAYNEQFF
>NA|TRBV6-5|TRBJ1-2|NA
TGTGCCAGCACCGGACTCAAACCTTTTGGCTACACCTTC
CASTGLKPFGYTF
>NA|TRBV9|TRBJ2-2|NA
TGTGCCAGCAGCGTAGACCCCAACACCGGGGAGCTGTTTTTT
CASSVDPNTGELFF
>NA|TRBV6-1|TRBJ1-4|NA
TGTGCCAGCAGTGACCCAGGGTTAACTAATGAAAAACTGTTTTTT
CASSDPGLTNEKLFF
>NA|TRBV11-1|TRBJ2-7|TRBD1
TGTGCCAGCAGCTCGGGACAGTTGCCATCCTACGAGCAGTACTTC
CASSSGQLPSYEQYF
>NA|TRBV19|TRBJ1-1|TRBD1
TGTGCCAGTAGTGCCCGACAGGGCCCAAGGCGGGCTGAAGCTTTCTTT
CASSARQGPRRAEAFF
>NA|TRBV28|TRBJ1-2|NA
TGTGCCAGCAGTTTCCGACAGCTTAGTGGAAACTATGGCTACACCTTC
CASSFRQLSGNYGYTF
>NA|TRBV7-9|TRBJ1-4|NA
TGTGCCAGCAGCCTCCCGGGGGTAGAGGAAAAACTGTTTTTT
CASSLPGVEEKLFF
>NA|TRBV27|TRBJ1-5|TRBD1
TGTGCCAGCAGTCCTGGGACAGGGGGCGGGGGGCCCCAGCATTTT
CASSPGTGGGGPQHF
>NA|TRBV7-9|TRBJ2-3|TRBD2
TGTGCCAGCAGCTTAGCGTTAATGACTAGCGGGGGCGCGGATACGCAGTATTTT
CASSLALMTSGGADTQYF
>NA|TRBV30|TRBJ2-7|TRBD1
TGTGCCTGGAGTACGGGACAGGGGAATCTTTACGAGCAGTACTTC
CAWSTGQGNLYEQYF
>NA|TRBV15|TRBJ1-1|TRBD1
TGTGCCACCAGCTTACCCCCCACCGGGACAGGGGAAACTGAAGCTTTCTTT
CATSLPPTGTGETEAFF
>NA|TRBV5-1|TRBJ1-4|NA
TGCGCCAGCAGCGACTCCCGGGGAATTAATGAAAAACTGTTTTTT
CASSDSRGINEKLFF
>NA|TRBV30|TRBJ2-7|NA
TGTGCCTGGAGTTACCCCAAACAGGGAGGGGGCTCCTACGAGCAGTACTTC
CAWSYPKQGGGSYEQYF
>once|TRBV25-1|TRBJ2-2|NA
TGTGCCAGCAGTGAGCGCGCATACGGCACCGGGGAGCTGTTTTTT
CASSERAYGTGELFF
>few|TRBV6-5|TRBJ1-6|TRBD1
TGTGCCAGCAGGATCCAGGGGGAAAGTAATTCACCCCTCCACTTT
CASRIQGESNSPLHF
>NA|TRBV18|TRBJ2-1|NA
TGTGCCAGCTCACCATGGAATAGGAAAGACAATGAGCAGTTCTTC
CASSPWNRKDNEQFF
>NA|TRBV5-1|TRBJ2-7|TRBD2
TGCGCCAGCAGCTTGAGACTAGCGGGGGGAGACGAGCAGTACTTC
CASSLRLAGGDEQYF
>NA|TRBV11-1|TRBJ2-5|NA
TGTGCCAGCAGCTCAAGGGGTTTTCCCCAAGAGACCCAGTACTTC
CASSSRGFPQETQYF
>NA|TRBV7-8|TRBJ1-2|NA
TGTGCCAGCAGCTTACAGGGTAGCTATGGCTACACCTTC
CASSLQGSYGYTF
>NA|TRBV11-2|TRBJ2-7|NA
TGTGCCAGCAGCTTAGGACAGACCTACGAGCAGTACTTC
CASSLGQTYEQYF
>NA|TRBV5-8|TRBJ2-2|NA
TGTGCCAGCAGTTGGGGTAGAAGCACCGGGGAGCTGTTTTTT
CASSWGRSTGELFF
>NA|TRBV27|TRBJ2-7|TRBD1
TGTGCCAGTGGGGGGCAGGACAGGGGAGCCTACGAGCAGTACTTC
CASGGQDRGAYEQYF
>NA|TRBV7-9|TRBJ2-5|NA
TGTGCCAGCAGCTCCCCAGGGCCCGGCGAGACCCAGTACTTC
CASSSPGPGETQYF
>NA|TRBV7-8|TRBJ2-7|TRBD1
TGTGCCAGCAGCTTAGGGGGACAGGGGGTATCCTACGAGCAGTACTTC
CASSLGGQGVSYEQYF
>NA|TRBV27|TRBJ2-7|TRBD2
TGTGCCAGCAGTGGGGGGGGATTCGTCGAGCAGTACTTC
CASSGGGFVEQYF